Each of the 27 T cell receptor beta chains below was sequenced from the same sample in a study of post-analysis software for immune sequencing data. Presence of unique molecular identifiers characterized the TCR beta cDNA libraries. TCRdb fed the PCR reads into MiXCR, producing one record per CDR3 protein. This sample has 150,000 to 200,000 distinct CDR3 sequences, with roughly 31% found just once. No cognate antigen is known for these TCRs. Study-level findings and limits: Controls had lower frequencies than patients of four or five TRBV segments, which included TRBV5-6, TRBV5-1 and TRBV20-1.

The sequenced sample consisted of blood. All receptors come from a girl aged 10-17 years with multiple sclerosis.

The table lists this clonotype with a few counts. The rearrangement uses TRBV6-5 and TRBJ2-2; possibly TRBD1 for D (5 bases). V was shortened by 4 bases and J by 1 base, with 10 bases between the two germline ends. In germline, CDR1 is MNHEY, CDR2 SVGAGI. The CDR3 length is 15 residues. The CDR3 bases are TGTGCCAGCAGTTGGGGCTGGTTGAACACCGGGGAGCTGTTTTTT. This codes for CASSWGWLNTGELFF.

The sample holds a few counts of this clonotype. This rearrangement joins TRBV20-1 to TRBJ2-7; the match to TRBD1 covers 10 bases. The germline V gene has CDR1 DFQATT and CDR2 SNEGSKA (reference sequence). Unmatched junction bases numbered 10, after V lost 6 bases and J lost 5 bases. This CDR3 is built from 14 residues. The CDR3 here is CSARQGADFNEQYF. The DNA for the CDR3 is TGCAGTGCCCGACAGGGGGCGGATTTCAACGAGCAGTACTTC.

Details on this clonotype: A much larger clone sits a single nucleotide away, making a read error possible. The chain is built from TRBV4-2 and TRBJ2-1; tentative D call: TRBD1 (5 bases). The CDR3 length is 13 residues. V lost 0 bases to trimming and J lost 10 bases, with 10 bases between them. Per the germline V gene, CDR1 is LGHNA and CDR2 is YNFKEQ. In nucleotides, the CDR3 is TGTGCCAGCAGCCAAGAAAGGGGCCACGAGCAGTTCTTC. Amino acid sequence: CASSQERGHEQFF.

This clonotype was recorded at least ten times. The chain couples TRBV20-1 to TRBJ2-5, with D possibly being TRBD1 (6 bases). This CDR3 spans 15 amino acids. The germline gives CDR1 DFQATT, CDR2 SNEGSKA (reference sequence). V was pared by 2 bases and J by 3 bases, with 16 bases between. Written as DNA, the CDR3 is TGCAGTGCTAGACCCCCGGGACACCCAAAAGAGACCCAGTACTTC. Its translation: CSARPPGHPKETQYF.

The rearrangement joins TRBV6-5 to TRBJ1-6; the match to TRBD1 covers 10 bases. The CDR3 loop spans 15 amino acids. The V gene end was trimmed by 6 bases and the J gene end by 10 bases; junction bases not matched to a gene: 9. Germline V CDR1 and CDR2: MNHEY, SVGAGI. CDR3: CASSPETGGWSPLHF. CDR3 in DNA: TGTGCCAGCAGCCCTGAGACAGGGGGCTGGTCACCCCTCCACTTT.

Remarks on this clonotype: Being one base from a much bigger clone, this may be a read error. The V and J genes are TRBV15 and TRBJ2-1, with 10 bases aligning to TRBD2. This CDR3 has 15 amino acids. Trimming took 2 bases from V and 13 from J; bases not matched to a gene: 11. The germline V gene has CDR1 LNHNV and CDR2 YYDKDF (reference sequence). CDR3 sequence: CATSRLAGDRETQFF. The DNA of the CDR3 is TGTGCCACCAGCAGACTAGCGGGAGATCGGGAGACCCAGTTCTTC.

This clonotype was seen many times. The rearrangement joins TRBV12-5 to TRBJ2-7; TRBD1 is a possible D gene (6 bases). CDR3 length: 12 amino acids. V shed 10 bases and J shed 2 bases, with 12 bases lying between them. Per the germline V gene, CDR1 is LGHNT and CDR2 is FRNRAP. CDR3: CATSGDTYEQYF. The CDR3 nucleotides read TGTGCTACCTCAGGGGACACCTACGAGCAGTACTTC.

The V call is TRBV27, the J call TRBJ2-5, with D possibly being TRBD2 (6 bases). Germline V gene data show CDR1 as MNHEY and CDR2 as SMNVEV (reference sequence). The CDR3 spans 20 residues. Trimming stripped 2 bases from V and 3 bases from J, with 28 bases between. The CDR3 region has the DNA TGTGCCAGCAGTTTAAGGGTTGGGAGGAGCCATTTTTTAACCAAAGAGACCCAGTACTTC. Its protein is CASSLRVGRSHFLTKETQYF.

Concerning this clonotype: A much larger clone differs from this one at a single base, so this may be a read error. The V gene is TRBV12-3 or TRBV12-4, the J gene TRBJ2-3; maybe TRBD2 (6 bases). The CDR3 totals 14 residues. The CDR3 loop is CASSPGEVTDAQYF. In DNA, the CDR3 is TGTGCCAGCAGCCCCGGGGAGGTCACAGATGCGCAGTATTTT.

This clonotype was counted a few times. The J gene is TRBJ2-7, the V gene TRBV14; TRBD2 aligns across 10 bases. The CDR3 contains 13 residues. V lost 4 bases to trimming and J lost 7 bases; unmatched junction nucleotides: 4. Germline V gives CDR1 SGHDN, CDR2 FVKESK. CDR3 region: CASSPTSGNEQYF. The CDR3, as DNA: TGTGCCAGCAGCCCCACTAGCGGGAATGAGCAGTACTTC.

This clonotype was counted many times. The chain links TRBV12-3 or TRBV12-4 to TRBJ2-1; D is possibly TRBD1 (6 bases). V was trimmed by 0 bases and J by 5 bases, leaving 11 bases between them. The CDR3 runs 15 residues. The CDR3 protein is CASSLARQVHNEQFF. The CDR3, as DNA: TGTGCCAGCAGTTTAGCGAGACAGGTCCACAATGAGCAGTTCTTC.

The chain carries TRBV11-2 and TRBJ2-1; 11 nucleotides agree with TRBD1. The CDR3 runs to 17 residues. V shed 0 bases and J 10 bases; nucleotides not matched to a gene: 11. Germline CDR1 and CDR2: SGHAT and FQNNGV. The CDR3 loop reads CASSLDLGQGASGEQFF. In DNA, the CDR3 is TGTGCCAGCAGCTTAGATCTAGGACAGGGGGCGTCAGGGGAGCAGTTCTTC.

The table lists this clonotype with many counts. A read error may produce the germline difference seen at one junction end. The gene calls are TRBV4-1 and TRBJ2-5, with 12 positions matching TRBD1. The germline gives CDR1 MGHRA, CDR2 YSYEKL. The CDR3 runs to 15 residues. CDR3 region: CASSQGGQGAGEQYF. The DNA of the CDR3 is TGCGCCAGCAGTCAAGGGGGACAGGGGGCAGGAGAGCAGTACTTC.

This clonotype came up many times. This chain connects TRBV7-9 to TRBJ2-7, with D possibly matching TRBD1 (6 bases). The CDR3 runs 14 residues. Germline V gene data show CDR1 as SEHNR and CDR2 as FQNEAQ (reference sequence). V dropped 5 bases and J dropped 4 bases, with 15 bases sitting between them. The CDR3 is CASSRLRDTYEQYF. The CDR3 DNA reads TGTGCCAGCAGCCGCCTCCGGGACACATACGAGCAGTACTTC.

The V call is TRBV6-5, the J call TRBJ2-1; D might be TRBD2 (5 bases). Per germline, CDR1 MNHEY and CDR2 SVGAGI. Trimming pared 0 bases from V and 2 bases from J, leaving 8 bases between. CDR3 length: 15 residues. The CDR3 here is CASSYSTGTYNEQFF. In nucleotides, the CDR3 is TGTGCCAGCAGTTACTCTACGGGAACCTACAATGAGCAGTTCTTC.

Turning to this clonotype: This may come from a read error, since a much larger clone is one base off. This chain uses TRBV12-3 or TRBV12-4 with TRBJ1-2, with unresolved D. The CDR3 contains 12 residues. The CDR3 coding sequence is TGTGCCAGCAGTTATGATAACTATGGCCACACCTTC. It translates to CASSYDNYGHTF.

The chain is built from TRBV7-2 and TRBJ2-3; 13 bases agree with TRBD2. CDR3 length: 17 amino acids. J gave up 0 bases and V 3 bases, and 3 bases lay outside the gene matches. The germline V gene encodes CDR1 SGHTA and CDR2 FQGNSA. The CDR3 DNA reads TGTGCCAGCAGCTTTGGGACTAGCGGGGTTAGCACAGATACGCAGTATTTT. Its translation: CASSFGTSGVSTDTQYF.

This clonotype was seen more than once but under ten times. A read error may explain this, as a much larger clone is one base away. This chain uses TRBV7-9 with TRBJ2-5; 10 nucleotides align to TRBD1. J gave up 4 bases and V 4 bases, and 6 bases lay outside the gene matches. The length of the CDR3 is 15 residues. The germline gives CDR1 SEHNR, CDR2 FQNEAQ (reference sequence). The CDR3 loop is CASSSTGGERETQYF. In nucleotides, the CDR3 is TGTGCCAGCAGCTCGACAGGGGGCGAGAGAGAGACCCAGTACTTC.

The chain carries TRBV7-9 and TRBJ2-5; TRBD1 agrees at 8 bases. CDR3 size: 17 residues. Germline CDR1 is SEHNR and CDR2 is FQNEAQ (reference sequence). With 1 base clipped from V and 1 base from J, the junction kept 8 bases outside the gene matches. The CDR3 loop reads CASSLVYNRGIQETQYF. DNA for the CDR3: TGTGCCAGCAGCTTAGTATACAACAGGGGGATCCAAGAGACCCAGTACTTC.

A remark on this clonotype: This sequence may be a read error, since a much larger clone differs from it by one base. The CDR3 here is CAIRSITNTQYF. For the CDR3, the DNA is TGTGCCATCAGGAGCATCACAAATACGCAGTATTTT. The genes are TRBV10-3 and TRBJ2-3; D uncertain. The CDR3 is made up of 12 amino acids. Germline V gives CDR1 ENHRY, CDR2 SYGVKD.

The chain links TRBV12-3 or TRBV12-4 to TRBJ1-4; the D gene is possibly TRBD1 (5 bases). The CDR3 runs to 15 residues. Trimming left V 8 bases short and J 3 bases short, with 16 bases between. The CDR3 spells CASGTYERSNEKLFF. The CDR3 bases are TGTGCCAGCGGGACTTACGAGCGGTCTAATGAAAAACTGTTTTTT.

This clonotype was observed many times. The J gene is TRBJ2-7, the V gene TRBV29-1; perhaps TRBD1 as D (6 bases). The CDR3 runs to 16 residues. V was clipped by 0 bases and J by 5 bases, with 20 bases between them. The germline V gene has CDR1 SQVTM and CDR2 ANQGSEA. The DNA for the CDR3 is TGCAGCGTTGAAGATCGTGGGGGAAGGGGGACCCACGAGCAGTACTTC. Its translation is CSVEDRGGRGTHEQYF.

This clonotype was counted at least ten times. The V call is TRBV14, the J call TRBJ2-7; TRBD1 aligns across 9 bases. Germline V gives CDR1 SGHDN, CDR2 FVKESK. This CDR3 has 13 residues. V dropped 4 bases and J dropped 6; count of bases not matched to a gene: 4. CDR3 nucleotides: TGTGCCAGCAGCCTCGGGACAGGGCGCGAGCAGTACTTC. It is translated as CASSLGTGREQYF.

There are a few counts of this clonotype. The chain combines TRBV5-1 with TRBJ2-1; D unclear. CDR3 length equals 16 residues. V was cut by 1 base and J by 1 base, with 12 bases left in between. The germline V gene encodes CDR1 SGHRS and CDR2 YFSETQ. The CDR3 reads CASSLFSDKSYNEQFF. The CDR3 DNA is TGCGCCAGCAGCTTGTTTTCCGATAAATCCTACAATGAGCAGTTCTTC. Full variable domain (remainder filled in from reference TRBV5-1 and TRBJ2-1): KAGVTQTPRYLIKTRGQQVTLSCSPISGHRSVSWYQQTPGQGLQFLFEYFSETQRNKGNFPGRFSGRQFSNSRSEMNVSTLELGDSALYLCASSLFSDKSYNEQFFGPGTRLTVL.

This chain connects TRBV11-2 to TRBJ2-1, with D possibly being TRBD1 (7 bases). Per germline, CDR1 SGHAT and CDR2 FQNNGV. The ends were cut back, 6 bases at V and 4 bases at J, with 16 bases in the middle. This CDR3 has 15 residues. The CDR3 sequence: CASRVTQGGYNEQFF. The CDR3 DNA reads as TGTGCCAGCAGAGTGACTCAGGGGGGATACAATGAGCAGTTCTTC.

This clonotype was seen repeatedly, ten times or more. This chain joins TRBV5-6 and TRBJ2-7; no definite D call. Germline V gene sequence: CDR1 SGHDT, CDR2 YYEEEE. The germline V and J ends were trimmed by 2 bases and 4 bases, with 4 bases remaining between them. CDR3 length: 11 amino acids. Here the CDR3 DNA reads TGTGCCAGCAGCTTCGGGTACGAGCAGTACTTC. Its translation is CASSFGYEQYF.

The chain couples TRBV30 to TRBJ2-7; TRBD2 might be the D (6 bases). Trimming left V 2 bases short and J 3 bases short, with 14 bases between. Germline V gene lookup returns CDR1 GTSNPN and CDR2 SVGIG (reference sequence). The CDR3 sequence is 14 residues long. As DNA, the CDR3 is TGTGCCTGGAGTCGGCTTAGCGGACTCTACGAGCAGTACTTC. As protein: CAWSRLSGLYEQYF.